Included here is one T cell receptor (beta chain) sequence, with context. This receptor's antigen is unknown. Base-call qualities are not available, and no considerably larger clone is one nucleotide away. CDR1 and CDR2 are drawn from the germline V gene: WSHSY, SAAADI. The V and J ends are trimmed by 3 bases and 3 bases, leaving 9 bases between them. The CDR3 measures 13 amino acids from cysteine to phenylalanine. Of the read, only the CDR3 DNA is kept; its 39 bases are in frame from base 1. These data belong to a study of blood T cell repertoires in COVID-19 (dated by TCRdb to about 2020). Notes on the research overall: Collaborator samples came from the United States, Italy and Spain and covered acute and convalescent phases of COVID-19. The prospective study material was composed of cDNA or gDNA derived from T cells, B-cell-depleted T cells, or PBMCs. The dataset comprised deeply sampled blood TCRbeta repertoires from subjects exposed to, actively infected with, or recovered from COVID-19. The repertoires were released in a freely available public database intended as a resource for research on the immune response to SARS-CoV-2. Samples were obtained from the ongoing ImmuneRACE study (first 160 participants) and from some 1,300 subjects provided by 6 global collaborators. Nearly every sample came with metadata listing a de-identified subject ID, COVID-19 status, age in years and sex. Where available, HLA class I and class II types were obtained from metadata supplied by the sample provider rather than from assay-based typing. General study outcomes and caveats: The amount of clinical and demographic metadata varied by source and participant and was provided uncurated.

TCRbeta CDR3 regions were amplified from genomic DNA using the immunoSEQ Assay, a bias-controlled multiplex PCR. For the original study's pipeline: The number of nucleated cells in each sample was estimated from the amplification of reference gene primers within the assay. To quantify the absolute abundance of each unique TCRbeta CDR3 rearrangement, sequence reads were collapsed and filtered. Productive Simpson clonality was computed per sample as the square root of Simpson's diversity index over productive rearrangements. TCRdb stores this immuneACCESS table with in-frame sequences only. Part of the clones is absent; in the studies checked, under half of the shortfall reflects unresolved V genes, and no reason is known for the rest. V, J and clone size derive from that table, while D and trimming were established from the DNA sequence. Within this sample are about 190,000 clones, with around 83% of them counted one time only. The leading ten clones occupy approximately 6.1% of the sample.

Whole blood was collected in K2EDTA tubes by collaborating institutions according to the institutions' own protocols. For TCRbeta analysis, collaborators shipped samples in one of three forms: frozen whole blood, isolated PBMCs, or DNA extracted from either of those sample types. The sequence came from a woman in her thirties or forties with acute or convalescent COVID-19. Recombination connected TRBV10-2 to TRBJ2-7; no D gene can be assigned with confidence. Sequenced input: peripheral blood. The CDR3 amino acid sequence is: CASSDPQIYEQYF. The DNA sequence is as follows: TGCGCCAGCAGTGACCCCCAGATCTACGAGCAGTACTTC.